This T cell receptor beta chain was sequenced during a study of T cells after yellow fever vaccination (dated by TCRdb to the late 2010s). About the study as a whole: The SMART-Seq v4 Ultra Low Input RNA kit was used to prepare libraries from fractions with low cell numbers. Bulk TCR alpha and beta repertoires were sequenced longitudinally to track T-cell clones before and after primary and booster YFV17D yellow fever vaccination. Two healthy male donors, one aged 18 to 30 and one aged 30 to 40 years, were included in the cohort. Blood samples were taken at several timepoints before and after primary and secondary immunization, and bulk PBMC replicates and cell subsets were isolated. What the research found in general, with its limitations: Only a couple of donors were included in the study, so the extent to which the findings can be generalized is limited. A small fraction of clonotypes showed up in both the CD4 and CD8 compartments, probably as a result of convergent recombination. After the booster, most of the clones that had expanded following primary vaccination were detected again (around 97% of CD4 and around 90% of CD8), which suggests that memory was broadly maintained. Computational filtering was needed because FACS-sorted repertoires could contain abundant contaminating clonotypes from the bulk population. The secondary T-cell response was weaker than the primary response but faster, peaking on day 5 instead of day 15.

The treatment or condition label on this specimen signifies: live attenuated yellow fever vaccine strain. At each blood-draw timepoint, two biological replicates of bulk PBMCs were collected. A standard Ficoll-Paque protocol was used to isolate PBMCs from peripheral blood. TriZol was used to extract RNA from bulk PBMCs, from CD4 and CD8 fractions, and from dextramer-positive and dextramer-negative fractions. This clonotype appeared many times. Its cognate antigen has yet to be identified. Per-base qualities were not stored, and no clone one base away is much larger. Clipping removes 1 base from V and 6 bases from J, with 3 as the unmatched junction base count. The CDR3, from cysteine to phenylalanine, totals 15 residues. Here the CDR3 DNA is all that survives: 45 bases in frame from base 1. Taken from the germline V gene, the CDR1 and CDR2 loops are LGHNA and YNFKEQ. TCR cDNA was made using 5'RACE template switching, a step that added a universal primer site and unique molecular identifiers. cDNA synthesis was primed from both the TCR alpha and TCR beta constant segments. Library amplification used two PCR steps, and the second PCR step added sample barcodes and sequencing adapters. Sequencing of libraries was performed on Illumina HiSeq 2500 (2x100 bp) or NovaSeq (2x150 bp). The published analysis was carried out like this. Reads were demultiplexed and collapsed into UMI consensus sequences with MIGEC, and V(D)J alignment was performed with MiXCR. Clonotypes responding to the vaccine were identified with edgeR on replicate PBMC samples, with the criteria of FDR below 0.01 and a log2 fold change above 5 up to day 15. Each bulk clonotype was labeled CD4 or CD8 based on which sequenced repertoire, CD4 or CD8, contained the clonotype at higher abundance. The public sequencing data were trimmed at Q25 with fastp and processed into clonotypes with MiXCR by TCRdb, which kept only in-frame beta chains. Each entry merges the rows of one CDR3 protein and shows their most common DNA and genes. TCRdb, not the authors, supplied the V and J calls. In this sample the table shows some 350,000 distinct CDR3 sequences, 8.7% of which occur a single time. The ten largest clonotypes hold roughly 18% of the sample.

The sequence came from a man younger than 30 who received the YFV17D yellow fever vaccine. The sequence is built from TRBV4-2 and TRBJ2-1, with 10 bases matching TRBD2. The sequencing here drew on PBMCs, taken on the day of the first yellow fever vaccination. The bases read TGTGCCAGCAGCCAAGGGACTAGCGGCGCCAATGAGCAGTTCTTC. Its protein is CASSQGTSGANEQFF.